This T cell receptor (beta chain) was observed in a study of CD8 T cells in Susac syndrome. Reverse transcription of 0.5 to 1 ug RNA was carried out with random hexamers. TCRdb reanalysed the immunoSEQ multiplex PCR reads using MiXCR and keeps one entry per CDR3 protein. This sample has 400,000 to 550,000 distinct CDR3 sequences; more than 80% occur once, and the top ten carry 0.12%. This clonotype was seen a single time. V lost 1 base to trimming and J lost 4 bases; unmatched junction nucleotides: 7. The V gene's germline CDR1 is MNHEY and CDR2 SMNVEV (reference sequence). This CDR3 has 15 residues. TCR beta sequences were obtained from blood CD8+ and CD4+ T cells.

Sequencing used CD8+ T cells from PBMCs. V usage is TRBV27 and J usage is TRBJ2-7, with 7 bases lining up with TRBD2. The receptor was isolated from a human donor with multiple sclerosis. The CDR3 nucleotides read TGTGCCAGCAGTTTATATGGGGGGGTAACGTACGAGCAGTACTTC. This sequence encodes CASSLYGGVTYEQYF.